Detailed here is one TCR beta chain. As yet, its antigen is unknown. The sample originates from a study of T cell repertoires in cytomegalovirus infection. About the study: Public TCR beta signatures were indicative of both CMV infection and a matching HLA type. The study, taken as a whole, reports: HLA-C-restricted CMV clonotypes gave the most frequent clonotype in two of eight donors.

CDR3 length equals 17 residues. Looked up from germline, CDR1 is SGHAT and CDR2 is FQNNGV. The ends were cut back, 5 bases at V and 6 bases at J, with 25 bases in the middle. TCRdb processed the reads anew with MiXCR; each CDR3 protein has one entry. The data show about 47,000 distinct CDR3 sequences, about 19% seen once. The chain carries TRBV11-2 and TRBJ1-2; D not resolved. This receptor was taken from a human donor in good health (CMV status not recorded). Some clones in this sample may be carry-over from other donors' samples. The material sequenced was CD8+ T cells from cultured PBMCs, taken from culture after CMV antigen stimulation. The CDR3 DNA reads TGTGCCAGCAGCGAAAGGTATTTGAGGGTGGAGATGGATGGCTACACCTTC. This encodes CASSERYLRVEMDGYTF.